Detailed here is one TCR beta chain. The V and J ends lost 5 bases and 1 base respectively, with 12 bases between them. CDR1 and CDR2 from the germline V gene are DFQATT and SNEGSKA (reference sequence). The CDR3 is made up of 14 amino acids. This entry belongs to a study of CD8 T cells in Susac syndrome. Sequencing of TCR beta covered CD8+ and CD4+ T cells obtained from blood. Purification of the CD8+ and CD4+ T cells relied on negative isolation, and TEMRA cells underwent FACS enrichment. Reverse transcription used 0.5 to 1 ug RNA and random hexamers. The method of amplification for TCR beta CDR3 was immunoSEQ multiplex PCR, covering 54 Vbeta and 13 Jbeta. TCRdb ran MiXCR on the immunoSEQ multiplex PCR reads and lists one entry per CDR3 protein. The table records roughly 150,000 distinct CDR3 sequences, roughly 96% of them present only once.

This TCR derives from a human donor with Susac syndrome. The material sequenced was CD4+ T cells from PBMCs. The rearrangement joins TRBV20-1 to TRBJ1-3; D unresolved. In DNA form, the CDR3 reads TGCAGTGCTGTGGACTTACTGTCTGGAAACACCATATATTTT. Translating gives CSAVDLLSGNTIYF.